The 21 T cell receptor beta chains reported below all come from one sample, sequenced in a study of shared clonotypes between healthy human individuals. Using immunoSEQ multiplex PCR, the repertoire was profiled, and TCRdb retains in-frame clones only, with some absent. The table lists more than 1.2 million clones, approximately 98.5% of them singletons, with roughly 0.35% in the top ten. Sequencing was done on a sample of naive CD4+ T cells sorted from blood. The subset: CD45RA+ positively selected. These receptors all come from a man aged 30 to 45 in good health.

This clone appeared once. J is TRBJ2-2 and V is TRBV4-3, with 7 bases fitting TRBD2. The CDR3 loop spans 16 amino acids. Germline trimming cut 1 base from V and 6 bases from J; bases unmatched to any gene: 8. The germline V gene encodes CDR1 LGHNA and CDR2 YSLEER. The CDR3 coding sequence is TGCGCCAGCAGCCAAGGGGAGGGTACGACCCCCGGGGAGCTGTTTTTT. Residues: CASSQGEGTTPGELFF.

The gene calls are TRBV2 and TRBJ2-7, with a weak D call TRBD1 (6 bases). CDR3 length: 14 amino acids. The germline CDR1 and CDR2 sequences are SNHLY and FYNNEI. V lost 2 bases to trimming and J lost 2 bases, with 10 bases between them. CDR3 nucleotides: TGTGCCAGCAGTGAAATAGCAGGGGCCTACGAGCAGTACTTC. It is translated as CASSEIAGAYEQYF. The complete variable domain, with remaining parts taken from reference TRBV2 and TRBJ2-7, reads EPEVTQTPSHQVTQMGQEVILRCVPISNHLYFYWYRQILGQKVEFLVSFYNNEISEKSEIFDDQFSVERPDGSNFTLKIRSTKLEDSAMYFCASSEIAGAYEQYFGPGTRLTVT.

The genes are TRBV25-1 and TRBJ1-1; perhaps TRBD1 as D (5 bases). CDR1 and CDR2 (germline): MGHDK, SYGVNS. The CDR3 is 15 residues long. Trimming left V 3 bases short and J 4 bases short, with 15 bases between. CDR3 in amino acids: CASSDSTGRVTEAFF. For the CDR3, the DNA is TGTGCCAGCAGTGACTCGACGGGGCGGGTCACTGAAGCTTTCTTT.

V and J are TRBV28 and TRBJ2-7; 15 bases align to TRBD2. Germline V gene data show CDR1 as MDHEN and CDR2 as SYDVKM. The CDR3 totals 18 residues. Unmatched junction bases numbered 15, after V lost 6 bases and J lost 6 bases. CDR3 in DNA: TGTGCCAGCAGCCCCTGGGAGGGACTAGCGGGAGGAAGCGGCGAGCAGTACTTC. The encoded protein is CASSPWEGLAGGSGEQYF. The full variable domain, rest sourced from reference TRBV28 and TRBJ2-7, is DVKVTQSSRYLVKRTGEKVFLECVQDMDHENMFWYRQDPGLGLRLIYFSYDVKMKEKGDIPEGYSVSREKKERFSLILESASTNQTSMYLCASSPWEGLAGGSGEQYFGPGTRLTVT.

J is TRBJ2-3 and V is TRBV4-2; D gene uncertain. The germline V gene encodes CDR1 LGHNA and CDR2 YNFKEQ. This CDR3 contains 12 residues. Trimming shortened V by 0 bases and J by 6 bases, and 4 bases separated the two germline ends. The CDR3 DNA follows: TGTGCCAGCAGCCAAGAAGATGATACGCAGTATTTT. It codes for CASSQEDDTQYF.

This chain uses TRBV5-1 with TRBJ2-1, with D perhaps TRBD1 or TRBD2 (5 bases each). The germline CDR1 and CDR2 sequences are SGHRS and YFSETQ. With 0 bases removed from V and 6 bases from J, the gap between germline ends came to 13 bases. The length of the CDR3 is 15 residues. CDR3 region: CASSLEGPTFNEQFF. In nucleotides, the CDR3 is TGCGCCAGCAGCTTGGAGGGACCGACTTTCAATGAGCAGTTCTTC. The entire variable domain, with the rest obtained from reference TRBV5-1 and TRBJ2-1, is as follows: KAGVTQTPRYLIKTRGQQVTLSCSPISGHRSVSWYQQTPGQGLQFLFEYFSETQRNKGNFPGRFSGRQFSNSRSEMNVSTLELGDSALYLCASSLEGPTFNEQFFGPGTRLTVL.

The chain's CDR3 is CASRPSGVTYEQYF. The CDR3, as DNA: TGTGCCAGCAGGCCCTCGGGGGTGACGTACGAGCAGTACTTC. The chain is built from TRBV28 and TRBJ2-7; weak D call: TRBD2 (6 bases). The V and J ends lost 6 bases and 4 bases respectively, with 16 bases between them. Per germline, CDR1 MDHEN and CDR2 SYDVKM. This CDR3 region has 14 residues. Filled out from reference TRBV28 and TRBJ2-7, the complete variable domain reads DVKVTQSSRYLVKRTGEKVFLECVQDMDHENMFWYRQDPGLGLRLIYFSYDVKMKEKGDIPEGYSVSREKKERFSLILESASTNQTSMYLCASRPSGVTYEQYFGPGTRLTVT.

This chain uses TRBV11-3 with TRBJ1-1; 7 nucleotides agree with TRBD1. Germline CDR1 SGHNT, CDR2 YENEEA. J lost 2 bases, V lost 5 bases, and 8 bases had no gene match. This CDR3 region has 15 residues. The CDR3 loop reads CASSRGTALNTEAFF. As DNA, the CDR3 is TGTGCCAGCAGCAGAGGGACAGCGCTAAACACTGAAGCTTTCTTT.

The genes are TRBV11-2 and TRBJ2-7; D not certain. V was cut by 0 bases and J by 2 bases, with 11 bases left in between. CDR1 and CDR2 (germline): SGHAT, FQNNGV. This CDR3 contains 15 residues. The CDR3 spells CASSLDWVDTYEQYF. CDR3 nucleotides: TGTGCCAGCAGCTTAGATTGGGTAGACACCTACGAGCAGTACTTC. The entire variable domain, with the rest obtained from reference TRBV11-2 and TRBJ2-7, is as follows: EAGVAQSPRYKIIEKRQSVAFWCNPISGHATLYWYQQILGQGPKLLIQFQNNGVVDDSQLPKDRFSAERLKGVDSTLKIQPAKLEDSAVYLCASSLDWVDTYEQYFGPGTRLTVT.

The gene calls are TRBV5-6 and TRBJ2-7, with 8 bases identical to TRBD2. This CDR3 region has 15 residues. V lost 7 bases and J lost 0; bases outside the gene matches: 9. Germline V gene lookup returns CDR1 SGHDT and CDR2 YYEEEE. CDR3 protein: CASGVRGRLSYEQYF. As DNA, the CDR3 is TGTGCCAGCGGAGTGCGCGGGAGGCTCTCCTACGAGCAGTACTTC.

This rearrangement joins TRBV11-3 to TRBJ2-1; 8 bases are a match to TRBD2. The CDR3 spans 15 residues. In germline, CDR1 is SGHNT, CDR2 YENEEA. Losses at the gene ends were 2 bases for V and 7 bases for J; bases not matched to a gene: 7. In nucleotides, the CDR3 is TGTGCCAGCAGCTTAAGCGGGAGAGCGATTAATGAGCAGTTCTTC. Protein sequence: CASSLSGRAINEQFF.

V and J are TRBV5-1 and TRBJ2-3; D is perhaps TRBD1 or TRBD2 (6 bases each). The CDR3 covers 15 residues. Trimming removed 4 bases at V and 2 bases at J, with 14 bases between. CDR1 is SGHRS, CDR2 YFSETQ, per germline. The DNA of the CDR3 is TGCGCCAGCAGCCAAGGGGGGTGGGACACAGATACGCAGTATTTT. Translating it yields CASSQGGWDTDTQYF.

The count of this clone is one. The rearrangement uses TRBV19 and TRBJ1-2; D uncertain. CDR3 length equals 14 residues. Germline-derived CDR1 and CDR2 are LNHDA and SQIVND (reference sequence). The V and J ends lost 3 bases and 8 bases respectively, with 16 bases between them. The CDR3 coding sequence is TGTGCCAGTAGTATGGCTTCGCGGGTGTGGGGCTACACCTTC. Translation: CASSMASRVWGYTF.

Note on this clone: At one boundary the junction diverges from the germline segment, which might be a read error. V is TRBV6-6 and J is TRBJ1-3; D not resolved. Germline V gives CDR1 MNHNY, CDR2 SVGAGI (reference sequence). This CDR3 has 12 residues. CDR3 DNA: TGTGCCAGCAGTGACTCTGGAAACACCATATATTTT. Protein product: CASSDSGNTIYF.

As to this clone: This sample includes further DNA sequences coding for the same CDR3. The chain carries TRBV29-1 and TRBJ1-1; D not resolved. The germline gives CDR1 SQVTM, CDR2 ANQGSEA. The CDR3 loop spans 13 amino acids. V was clipped by 2 bases and J by 0 bases, with 7 bases between them. The CDR3 sequence: CSVERRLNTEAFF. In DNA, the CDR3 is TGCAGCGTTGAACGGAGATTGAACACTGAAGCTTTCTTT.

The chain combines TRBV28 with TRBJ1-5; weak D call: TRBD1 (5 bases). Per germline, CDR1 MDHEN and CDR2 SYDVKM. The CDR3 loop spans 13 amino acids. Trimming removed 7 bases from V and 0 bases from J, with 7 bases in between. CDR3 residues: CASTGLSNQPQHF. The CDR3 DNA reads TGTGCCAGCACGGGGCTTAGCAATCAGCCCCAGCATTTT.

The chain links TRBV9 to TRBJ2-3; maybe TRBD1 (5 bases). Germline CDR1 and CDR2: SGDLS and YYNGEE. Trimming removed 4 bases at V and 5 bases at J, with 14 bases between. This CDR3 is 14 amino acids long. CDR3 region: CASSTSHQGDTQYF. The CDR3 DNA reads TGTGCCAGCAGCACGTCCCACCAGGGAGATACGCAGTATTTT.

The rearrangement uses TRBV7-9 and TRBJ1-1; D gene ambiguous. V was cut by 1 base and J by 0 bases, with 15 bases left in between. The CDR3 runs 17 residues. Germline V gene sequence: CDR1 SEHNR, CDR2 FQNEAQ (reference sequence). DNA for the CDR3: TGTGCCAGCAGCTTAGGACACACCAGCGGAATGAACACTGAAGCTTTCTTT. Amino acid sequence: CASSLGHTSGMNTEAFF. Looking up the rest from reference TRBV7-9 and TRBJ1-1 gives the full variable domain: DTGVSQNPRHKITKRGQNVTFRCDPISEHNRLYWYRQTLGQGPEFLTYFQNEAQLEKSRLLSDRFSAERPKGSFSTLEIQRTEQGDSAMYLCASSLGHTSGMNTEAFFGQGTRLTVV.

V and J are TRBV7-9 and TRBJ2-7; TRBD1 matches at 7 bases. V lost 5 bases and J lost 6; bases outside the gene matches: 10. The CDR3 contains 14 residues. CDR1 and CDR2 (germline): SEHNR, FQNEAQ (reference sequence). The CDR3 coding sequence is TGTGCCAGCAGCGGGGGACAGTATATTGCCGAGCAGTACTTC. Translating gives CASSGGQYIAEQYF.

The genes are TRBV28 and TRBJ2-2; 7 bases are shared with TRBD2. The germline V gene encodes CDR1 MDHEN and CDR2 SYDVKM. J gave up 4 bases and V 9 bases, and 8 bases lay outside the gene matches. There are 14 residues in the CDR3. The CDR3 region has the DNA TGTGCCAGTCGCGGGAGACTCGTCACCGGGGAGCTGTTTTTT. Its translation: CASRGRLVTGELFF.

The chain is built from TRBV9 and TRBJ1-3; possibly TRBD1 for D (6 bases). CDR1 is SGDLS, CDR2 YYNGEE, per germline. This CDR3 has 17 residues. Trimming took off 3 bases at V and 0 bases at J, with 16 bases between the two ends. The CDR3 reads CASSAAGGISSGNTIYF. In DNA form, the CDR3 reads TGTGCCAGCAGCGCGGCGGGGGGCATCAGCTCTGGAAACACCATATATTTT.